The sample holds a few counts of the clone carrying this T cell receptor beta chain. Its antigen is currently unknown. Using CD45RO/CCR7/CD25/CD127/CD95/CD27, CD4+ naive, central memory, regulatory and stem cell-like memory cells were sorted. V trimming: 9 bases; J trimming: 4 bases; junction bases outside the gene matches: 5. Germline CDR1 LNHDA, CDR2 SQIVND (reference sequence). The CDR3 has 14 residues. Since all of the isolated RNA was reverse transcribed, expressed TCRB transcripts were what got sequenced. Some clones are missing from TCRdb's copy, which holds only in-frame ones; the method was immunoSEQ multiplex PCR. The top ten hold approximately 0.015% of the sample, which has about 280,000 clones, 15% seen once. The data were taken from a study of beta chain features in type 1 diabetes. Study-wide results and caveats: Sequencing of cDNA might inflate the share of cells that strongly express TCR. Across patients, naive, central memory and Treg TCRB repertoires exhibited apparently greater similarity than was observed across healthy donors. Across all four CD4+ subsets, people with type 1 diabetes showed modestly shorter TCRB CDR3s.

Sequenced: naive CD4+ T cells from blood. The chain is built from TRBV19 and TRBJ2-7; TRBD2 aligns across 14 bases. This receptor was identified in a man between 18 and 29 years old with type 1 diabetes. CDR3 sequence: CASRGTSGRYEQYF. The DNA for the CDR3 is TGTGCCAGCCGCGGGACTAGCGGGAGATACGAGCAGTACTTC.